This T cell receptor (beta chain) was recorded in a study of T cells in Graves' hyperthyroidism and ophthalmopathy. Authors of the study amplified TCR beta CDR3 regions from RNA transcripts. First-round RT-PCR with HTBI primers amplified the TCR CDR3 region. TCRdb reprocessed the multiplex PCR reads via MiXCR and lists one record per CDR3 protein. The sample includes approximately 220,000 distinct CDR3 sequences, around 19% of them seen just once. This CDR3 has 16 residues. With 0 bases removed from V and 2 bases from J, the gap between germline ends came to 16 bases. Looked up from germline, CDR1 is SQVTM and CDR2 is ANQGSEA. On the basis of clinical symptoms, serum thyroxine and TRAb, thyroid ultrasound and orbital computed tomography, diagnoses were made. In this sample, this clonotype turned up many times.

V usage is TRBV29-1 and J usage is TRBJ1-2; D is perhaps TRBD1 (6 bases). Specimen: blood. The source is a man in his forties with Graves' hyperthyroidism. The CDR3 protein is CSVEEGGTVKNYGYTF. The CDR3 bases are TGCAGCGTTGAAGAAGGGGGAACGGTCAAAAACTATGGCTACACCTTC.